The source of this T cell receptor beta chain is a study of tumor-infiltrating lymphocytes in localized non-small cell lung cancer. Overall study: Some samples were collected after neoadjuvant chemotherapy; smokers, never-smokers and several histologies were included. Tumor tissue and non-adjacent uninvolved lung came from each patient. Study findings and constraints: Recurrence-free survival showed no association with tumor T-cell fraction.

Data came from immunoSEQ multiplex PCR; TCRdb stores just in-frame clones and leaves some out. The repertoire consists of thousands of clones, with roughly 74% occurring once and the leading ten covering roughly an eighth. This clone has just a few counts. No antigen is known for it. Trimming cost V 4 bases and J 3 bases; bases outside gene matches: 6. The CDR3 consists of 14 residues. The germline V gene has CDR1 SGHTA and CDR2 FQGNSA. The sequence was obtained from a human donor with non-small cell lung cancer. The chain links TRBV7-2 to TRBJ2-7; TRBD1 matches at 7 bases. Sequencing input: lung tumor tissue. The CDR3 DNA reads as TGTGCCAGCAGCTCCAACAGGGGACGCTACGAGCAGTACTTC. Its translation is CASSSNRGRYEQYF.